This entry lists 26 T cell receptor beta chains sequenced from one sample in a study of monozygotic twins with inflammatory bowel disease (dated by TCRdb to between 2017 and 2020). Libraries were prepared through 5' RACE. TCRdb records Illumina HiSeq 2500 as the sequencer. TCRdb reprocessed the reads and provides one entry for every CDR3 protein sequence; no DNA is given. The sample's table lists a count of about 440,000 distinct CDR3 sequences. About 2.4% of the sample belongs to the ten largest clones. Sequenced material: blood. The receptors shown here come from a human donor with ulcerative colitis or Crohn's disease, or a healthy co-twin of an affected twin (not recorded which).

The chain joins TRBV6-1 to TRBJ2-2; there is no DNA to check the TCRdb D call of TRBD1. This CDR3 contains 14 residues. Per the germline V gene, CDR1 is MNHNS and CDR2 is SASEGT. CDR3 amino acids: CATLGTGGTGELFF.

The chain combines TRBV29-1 with TRBJ2-5; no DNA is available, so the TRBD1 call from TCRdb remains unchecked. CDR3 length: 13 residues. Germline assignment: CDR1 SQVTM and CDR2 ANQGSEA. The CDR3 protein is CSVDGDSQETQYF.

This CDR3 reads CASSQDSIYEQYF. The gene calls are TRBV4-2 and TRBJ2-7. Germline loops: CDR1 LGHNA, CDR2 YNFKEQ. The CDR3 runs 13 residues.

CDR3 region: CASSSRDRADIQYF. V and J are TRBV7-9 and TRBJ2-4; TCRdb gives TRBD1 as the D gene, but with no DNA this cannot be confirmed. This CDR3 has 14 amino acids. Germline assignment: CDR1 SEHNR and CDR2 FQNEAQ (reference sequence).

The rearrangement joins TRBV7-9 to TRBJ2-3; TCRdb designates TRBD2, a call that cannot be tested without DNA. Germline values: CDR1 SEHNR, CDR2 FQNEAQ (reference sequence). CDR3 length: 11 amino acids. The CDR3 spells CASGPPLTQYF.

The V and J genes are TRBV3-1 and TRBJ1-2. Germline assignment: CDR1 LGHDT and CDR2 YNNKEL (reference sequence). CDR3 length: 12 amino acids. The CDR3 spells CASSQDIYGYTF.

The CDR3 reads CSASPGTSGKYEQYF. The chain carries TRBV20-1 and TRBJ2-7; checking the TCRdb D call of TRBD2 is not possible without DNA. CDR1 is DFQATT and CDR2 is SNEGSKA in the germline V gene (reference sequence). This CDR3 contains 15 residues.

This chain links TRBV12-3 or TRBV12-4 with TRBJ2-5; TCRdb indicates TRBD1, and absent DNA this call remains unverified. CDR3 length: 15 amino acids. Here the CDR3 reads CASSGTGTGGVTQYF.

The chain couples TRBV5-1 to TRBJ2-3. Germline V gives CDR1 SGHRS, CDR2 YFSETQ. This CDR3 region has 16 residues. This chain's CDR3 is CASSLGLMVGTDTQYF.

This rearrangement joins TRBV29-1 to TRBJ2-4; as DNA is missing, the TRBD1 call by TCRdb cannot be tested. The length of the CDR3 is 15 residues. The germline V gene has CDR1 SQVTM and CDR2 ANQGSEA. CDR3 protein: CSVEEGVLAKNIQYF.

The chain has TRBV12-3 or TRBV12-4 and TRBJ2-2; TCRdb's D gene call, TRBD2, goes unchecked for lack of DNA. The length of the CDR3 is 17 residues. This CDR3 is CASSLALLAGGPGELFF.

This sequence joins TRBV20-1 and TRBJ2-1. This CDR3 contains 12 residues. Per the germline V gene, CDR1 is DFQATT and CDR2 is SNEGSKA (reference sequence). This CDR3 reads CSARDHKAEQFF.

The V gene is TRBV11-3, the J gene TRBJ2-1; TCRdb's assignment of TRBD2 cannot be checked, as there is no DNA. Germline values: CDR1 SGHNT, CDR2 YENEEA. The CDR3 consists of 15 residues. CDR3 region: CASSRRTSGEEEQFF.

This sequence joins TRBV7-6 and TRBJ2-1; TCRdb selects TRBD1, and the lack of DNA leaves this call unchecked. This CDR3 contains 17 residues. Germline V gene sequence: CDR1 SGHVS, CDR2 FNYEAQ. This CDR3 reads CASSQGARTDSYNEQFF.

The genes are TRBV19 and TRBJ2-1; TCRdb selects TRBD1, and the lack of DNA leaves this call unchecked. The CDR3 is 14 amino acids. Germline CDR1 and CDR2: LNHDA and SQIVND (reference sequence). The CDR3 sequence: CASSLGQGMGEQFF.

The gene calls are TRBV11-2 and TRBJ2-4; without DNA, the TCRdb call of TRBD2 cannot be checked. Germline assignment: CDR1 SGHAT and CDR2 FQNNGV. This CDR3 has 20 residues. The CDR3 here is CASSLESSGTATYGKNIQYF.

V is TRBV30 and J is TRBJ2-5; TCRdb proposes TRBD2, but this gene call is untestable without DNA. Germline-derived CDR1 and CDR2 are GTSNPN and SVGIG (reference sequence). This CDR3 spans 13 amino acids. CDR3 protein: CAWDTIGGETQYF.

The chain is built from TRBV4-2 and TRBJ2-7; TCRdb calls TRBD1, which cannot be checked without DNA. The germline V gene encodes CDR1 LGHNA and CDR2 YNFKEQ. This CDR3 has 15 residues. Here the CDR3 reads CASSQEDREVYEQYF.

The chain joins TRBV6-5 to TRBJ2-5; there is no DNA to check the TCRdb D call of TRBD1. Germline CDR1 MNHEY, CDR2 SVGAGI. The CDR3 totals 18 residues. CDR3 sequence reads: CASSYPRDRGGFQETQYF.

The CDR3 reads CSATSPSGKSTYEQYF. This chain connects TRBV20-1 to TRBJ2-7; the D gene TCRdb calls, TRBD2, cannot be checked with no DNA. The CDR3 spans 16 residues. The germline gives CDR1 DFQATT, CDR2 SNEGSKA (reference sequence).

The chain employs TRBV5-5 and TRBJ1-5; there is no DNA to check the TCRdb D call of TRBD1. The CDR3 spans 15 residues. The germline V gene encodes CDR1 SGHKS and CDR2 YYEKEE (reference sequence). CDR3 residues: CASSLGQGTHQPQHF.

The chain has TRBV12-3 or TRBV12-4 and TRBJ1-1; with no DNA, the TCRdb D assignment of TRBD1 cannot be verified. The CDR3 covers 15 residues. The CDR3 spells CASSTSRGETVEAFF.

The chain recombines TRBV4-1 with TRBJ2-1. This CDR3 is built from 14 residues. Germline CDR1 reads MGHRA; CDR2 reads YSYEKL. This chain's CDR3 is CASSQDQGYNDQFF.

The chain uses TRBV20-1 and TRBJ1-1; checking the TCRdb D call of TRBD1 is not possible without DNA. Germline assignment: CDR1 DFQATT and CDR2 SNEGSKA (reference sequence). The CDR3 totals 15 residues. The CDR3 reads CSARAVGTGNTEAFF.

CDR3 sequence reads: CSVASGRNPEQYF. V and J are TRBV29-1 and TRBJ2-7; TCRdb outputs TRBD2, but without DNA this stays unchecked. This CDR3 is built from 13 residues. CDR1 and CDR2 (germline): SQVTM, ANQGSEA.

CDR3 loop: CASSFGQTRAFF. V usage is TRBV12-3 or TRBV12-4 and J usage is TRBJ1-1; TCRdb returns TRBD1, unconfirmable since there is no DNA. The CDR3 is 12 residues long.